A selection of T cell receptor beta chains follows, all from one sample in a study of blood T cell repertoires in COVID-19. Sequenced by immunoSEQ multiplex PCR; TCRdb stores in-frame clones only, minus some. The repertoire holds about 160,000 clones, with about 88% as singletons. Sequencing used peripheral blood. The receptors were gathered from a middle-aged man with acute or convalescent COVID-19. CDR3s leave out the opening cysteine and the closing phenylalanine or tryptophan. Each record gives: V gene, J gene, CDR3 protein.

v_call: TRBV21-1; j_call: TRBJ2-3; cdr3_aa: ASSKADQGPTDTQY
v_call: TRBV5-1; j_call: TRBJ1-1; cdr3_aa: ASRGQSDTEAF
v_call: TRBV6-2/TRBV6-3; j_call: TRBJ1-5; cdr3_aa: ASSYSSGDNQPQH
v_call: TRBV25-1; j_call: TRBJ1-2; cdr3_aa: ASKRGPHHCGYT
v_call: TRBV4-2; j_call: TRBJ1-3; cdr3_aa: ASSQADGSSGNTIY
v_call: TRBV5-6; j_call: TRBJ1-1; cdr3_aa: ASRDRPNTEAF
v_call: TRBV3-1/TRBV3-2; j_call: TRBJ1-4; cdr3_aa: ASSLKNPAESNEKLF
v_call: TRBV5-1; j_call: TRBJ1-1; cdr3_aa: ASSKQVANTEAF
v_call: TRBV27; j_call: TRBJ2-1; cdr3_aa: ASSWAGTSQF
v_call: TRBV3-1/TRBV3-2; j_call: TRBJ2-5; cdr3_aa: ASSQWLAGGQETQY